This T cell receptor (beta chain) is from a study of control samples from healthy donors and cancer patients. Germline V gene data show CDR1 as SGHKS and CDR2 as YYEKEE (reference sequence). V lost 3 bases to trimming and J lost 2 bases, with 15 bases between them. The CDR3 loop spans 15 amino acids. Produced via immunoSEQ multiplex PCR; TCRdb's table is partial and in-frame only. The repertoire holds tens of thousands of clones, with 70% as singletons. The specimen sequenced was formalin-fixed, paraffin-embedded tissue. The source is a male donor with melanoma. The genes are TRBV5-5 and TRBJ2-7, with D maybe TRBD2 (6 bases). The CDR3 sequence: CASSSGVNRAYEQYF. CDR3 DNA: TGTGCCAGCAGCTCGGGGGTTAACCGGGCCTACGAGCAGTACTTC.